This T cell receptor (beta chain) was profiled in a study of blood T cell repertoires in COVID-19. In the study overall: The origin of the acute and convalescent COVID-19 samples was the United States, Italy and Spain. Sources were T cells, B-cell-depleted T cells, or PBMCs; the material itself was cDNA or gDNA.

The table lists this clone with a count of one. The junction had 8 bases not matched to a gene; V was cut back by 6 bases and J by 1 base. In germline, CDR1 is ENHRY, CDR2 SYGVKD. This CDR3 is built from 16 residues. How the authors handled the data: Reference gene primers were amplified, and this amplification served to estimate nucleated cell counts. TCRdb's table, derived via immunoSEQ multiplex PCR, lists solely in-frame clones and lacks some. That table furnishes V, J and clone size, whereas the DNA furnished D and trimming. The sample gives 35,000 to 45,000 clones, 75% to 95% of which show up once; less than 7% is in the top ten.

The chain combines TRBV10-3 with TRBJ1-1, with 10 bases aligning to TRBD1. The specimen was peripheral blood. The sequence came from an elderly woman with acute or convalescent COVID-19. In DNA form, the CDR3 reads TGTGCCATCAGGAGAGAAGGACAGGGGGAGAACACTGAAGCTTTCTTT. Translating gives CAIRREGQGENTEAFF.